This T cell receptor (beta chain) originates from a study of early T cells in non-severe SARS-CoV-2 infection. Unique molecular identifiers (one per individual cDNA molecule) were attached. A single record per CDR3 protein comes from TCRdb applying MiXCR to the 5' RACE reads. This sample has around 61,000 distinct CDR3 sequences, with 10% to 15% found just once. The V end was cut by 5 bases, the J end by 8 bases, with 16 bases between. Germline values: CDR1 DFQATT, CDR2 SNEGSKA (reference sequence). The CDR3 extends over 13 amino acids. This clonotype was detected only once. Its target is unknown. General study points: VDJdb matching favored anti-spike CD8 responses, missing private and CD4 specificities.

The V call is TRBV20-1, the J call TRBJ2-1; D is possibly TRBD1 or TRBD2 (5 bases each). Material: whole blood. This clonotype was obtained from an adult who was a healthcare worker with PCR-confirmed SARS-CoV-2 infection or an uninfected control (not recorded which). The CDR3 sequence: CSAEGDGNHEQFF. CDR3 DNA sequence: TGCAGTGCTGAAGGGGACGGGAATCATGAGCAGTTCTTC.